These 14 T cell receptor beta chains share one sample of origin, sequenced in a study of T cells in Graves' hyperthyroidism and ophthalmopathy. Amplification yielded TCR beta CDR3 regions, with RNA transcripts as the source. TCR CDR3 underwent first-round RT-PCR with the HTBI primer set. TCRdb reprocessed the multiplex PCR reads via MiXCR and lists one record per CDR3 protein. The data contain 500,000 to 800,000 distinct CDR3 sequences, more than 12% of them singletons. Sequencing was carried out using blood. The receptors come from a woman aged 45-65 years with Graves' ophthalmopathy.

This clonotype was seen repeatedly, ten times or more. The DNA for the CDR3 is TGCAGTGCTAGAGATCTCCCAGTAGCGGGAGGGCCTGGCAATGAGCAGTTCTTC. Protein: CSARDLPVAGGPGNEQFF. This chain joins TRBV20-1 and TRBJ2-1; 11 positions agree with TRBD2. The trim removed 0 bases at V and 6 bases at J, leaving 13 bases unmatched. Germline V gene data show CDR1 as DFQATT and CDR2 as SNEGSKA (reference sequence). CDR3 length equals 18 residues.

This clonotype was seen a few times. This sequence joins TRBV27 and TRBJ1-2, with 12 nucleotides matching TRBD1. The germline gives CDR1 MNHEY, CDR2 SMNVEV (reference sequence). This CDR3 comprises 14 residues. With V trimmed by 1 base and J by 11 bases, 5 bases remained unmatched. The CDR3: CASSLWGQGAGYTF. The CDR3 DNA follows: TGTGCCAGCAGTTTATGGGGACAGGGGGCCGGGTACACCTTC.

This clonotype was observed a few times. The J gene is TRBJ2-1, the V gene TRBV5-1; the match to TRBD2 covers 14 bases. Trimming at V came to 0 bases and at J to 6 bases, leaving 5 bases not matched to a gene. CDR1 SGHRS and CDR2 YFSETQ come from the germline V gene. This CDR3 is 17 amino acids long. The CDR3 loop reads CASSLGTSGRSFNEQFF. In DNA, the CDR3 is TGCGCCAGCAGCTTGGGGACTAGCGGGAGGAGTTTCAATGAGCAGTTCTTC.

This rearrangement joins TRBV20-1 to TRBJ2-3; D not resolved. Trimming took 0 bases from V and 3 from J, leaving 13 bases between them. Germline V gene data show CDR1 as DFQATT and CDR2 as SNEGSKA (reference sequence). The length of the CDR3 is 15 residues. CDR3 sequence reads: CSARDHRDITDTQYF. The CDR3 coding sequence is TGCAGTGCTAGAGATCATAGGGATATTACAGATACGCAGTATTTT.

The table lists this clonotype with many counts. This chain uses TRBV28 with TRBJ2-7; D gene ambiguous. The CDR3 is 15 residues long. The V gene lost 3 bases and the J gene lost 3 bases, with 15 bases spanning the gap. The germline CDR1 and CDR2 sequences are MDHEN and SYDVKM. The CDR3 DNA reads as TGTGCCAGCAGTTTTACGTCGCTTGGGAACTACGAGCAGTACTTC. Residues: CASSFTSLGNYEQYF.

Many counts were recorded for this clonotype. The chain links TRBV20-1 to TRBJ2-7; weak D call: TRBD1 (6 bases). Germline assignment: CDR1 DFQATT and CDR2 SNEGSKA (reference sequence). V was cut by 6 bases and J by 1 base, with 10 bases left in between. CDR3 length: 12 residues. CDR3 loop: CSAIGQSYEQYF. The CDR3 bases are TGCAGTGCAATCGGACAGTCCTACGAGCAGTACTTC.

This clonotype was picked up a small number of times. The chain links TRBV20-1 to TRBJ2-6; 9 bases line up with TRBD2. The germline CDR1 and CDR2 sequences are DFQATT and SNEGSKA (reference sequence). V gave up 2 bases and J gave up 0 bases; unmatched junction bases: 5. This CDR3 has 17 amino acids. CDR3 sequence: CSARPGLALSGANVLTF. CDR3 coding DNA: TGCAGTGCTAGACCGGGACTAGCCCTCTCTGGGGCCAACGTCCTGACTTTC.

This clonotype was observed at least ten times. The V gene is TRBV7-8, the J gene TRBJ2-5; TRBD1 matches 8 bases. Germline loops: CDR1 SGHVS, CDR2 FQNEAQ. The trim removed 5 bases at V and 4 bases at J, leaving 9 bases unmatched. The CDR3 contains 15 residues. The CDR3 sequence: CASSTYGQGRETQYF. The CDR3 DNA sequence: TGTGCCAGCAGCACGTACGGACAGGGAAGAGAGACCCAGTACTTC.

The V gene is TRBV27, the J gene TRBJ2-7; unclear D gene. The V gene's germline CDR1 is MNHEY and CDR2 SMNVEV (reference sequence). The V end lost 2 bases, the J end lost 0 bases, and 8 bases lay between the germline ends. The CDR3 covers 14 residues. The CDR3: CASSLNRYSYEQYF. CDR3 DNA sequence: TGTGCCAGCAGTTTAAACAGATACTCCTACGAGCAGTACTTC.

CDR3 sequence (DNA): TGTGCCAGCAGTTCCTCCGGGACAGGGGAGACCCAGTACTTC. Its protein is CASSSSGTGETQYF. This chain uses TRBV12-3 or TRBV12-4 with TRBJ2-5, with TRBD1 matching over 9 bases. The CDR3 has 14 amino acids. V dropped 4 bases and J dropped 5; count of bases not matched to a gene: 5.

At least ten counts were recorded for this clonotype. A junction end diverges from the germline sequence, so it may reflect a read error. This chain connects TRBV2 to TRBJ2-2; D may be TRBD2 (7 bases). Germline assignment: CDR1 SNHLY and CDR2 FYNNEI. The CDR3 is 16 residues long. The CDR3 nucleotides are TGCGCGAGTATCCGATCCGGGGGGCCGAACACCGGGGAGCTGTTTTTT. Translation: CASIRSGGPNTGELFF.

This clonotype was recorded at least ten times. This chain connects TRBV28 to TRBJ1-5; perhaps TRBD1 as D (6 bases). The CDR3 has 17 amino acids. With 3 bases removed from V and 2 bases from J, the gap between germline ends came to 17 bases. Germline-derived CDR1 and CDR2 are MDHEN and SYDVKM. CDR3: CASSFIGGHGGNQPQHF. CDR3 nucleotides: TGTGCCAGCAGTTTTATCGGGGGACATGGCGGCAATCAGCCCCAGCATTTT.

V usage is TRBV6-2 or TRBV6-3 and J usage is TRBJ2-1; no clear D. Trimming took 3 bases from V and 4 from J, leaving 10 bases between them. The CDR3 contains 14 residues. Germline V CDR1 and CDR2: MNHEY, SVGEGT. The CDR3 protein is CASSYSRLYNEQFF. CDR3 in DNA: TGTGCCAGCAGTTATTCGAGGTTGTACAATGAGCAGTTCTTC.

Here the CDR3 reads CASRGRHEQYF. The CDR3 DNA reads TGTGCCAGTAGGGGCCGTCACGAGCAGTACTTC. This chain connects TRBV19 to TRBJ2-7; D not certain. V lost 6 bases to trimming and J lost 5 bases, with 8 bases between them. Germline CDR1 LNHDA, CDR2 SQIVND (reference sequence). This CDR3 has 11 amino acids. Supplemented by reference TRBV19 and TRBJ2-7, the full variable domain reads DGGITQSPKYLFRKEGQNVTLSCEQNLNHDAMYWYRQDPGQGLRLIYYSQIVNDFQKGDIAEGYSVSREKKESFPLTVTSAQKNPTAFYLCASRGRHEQYFGPGTRLTVT.